These 20 T cell receptor beta chains were sequenced from one sample in a study of vaccination and CD4 T cells after COVID-19 (dated by TCRdb to between 2020 and 2023). The library was produced with PCR. Sequencing used an Illumina iSeq 100. At the Johns Hopkins FTIC core, DNA from the cultured CD4+ T cells underwent TCR sequencing with the Oncomine TCR Beta short-read assay. The public reads were reprocessed in TCRdb via fastp at Q25 and MiXCR, keeping in-frame beta chains. CDR3 protein sequences are deduplicated, and each keeps its most common genes and DNA. Across this sample there are 15,000 to 20,000 distinct CDR3 sequences, with about 64% seen only once. In total, the top ten clones hold 6% to 8.5% of the sample. According to the study, the label for this sample's treatment or condition signals: roughly ten-day PBMC culture with coronavirus spike peptide pools or control peptides (ViraFEST assay).

No antigen is known for these receptors. The sample consisted of CD4+ T cells from blood, cultured in vitro. The origin of the receptors is a human donor who had recovered from COVID-19.

The J gene is TRBJ2-7, the V gene TRBV5-1; D perhaps matches TRBD1 (6 bases). V was cut by 4 bases and J by 5 bases, with 13 bases left in between. The length of the CDR3 is 13 residues. Per the germline V gene, CDR1 is SGHRS and CDR2 is YFSETQ. The CDR3 loop is CASSARSGDEQYF. CDR3 nucleotide sequence: TGCGCCAGCAGCGCCCGGTCAGGGGACGAGCAGTACTTC.

This clonotype was counted a few times. This chain uses TRBV7-2 with TRBJ2-1, with 11 bases matching TRBD1. Per germline, CDR1 SGHTA and CDR2 FQGNSA. The CDR3 totals 17 residues. V dropped 5 bases and J dropped 7; count of bases not matched to a gene: 13. The CDR3 DNA reads as TGTGCCAGCAGCCAAGCAGCCGGGACAGGGGGTCAAAATGAGCAGTTCTTC. The encoded protein is CASSQAAGTGGQNEQFF.

V gene TRBV12-3 or TRBV12-4 combines with J gene TRBJ2-7; D is perhaps TRBD2 (5 bases). This CDR3 is built from 11 residues. The V gene lost 5 bases and the J gene lost 3 bases, with 5 bases spanning the gap. Here the CDR3 reads CASSRDYEQYF. CDR3 bases: TGTGCCAGCAGTCGGGACTACGAGCAGTACTTC.

The chain couples TRBV20-1 to TRBJ1-4; 7 bases agree with TRBD1. The junction had 7 bases not matched to a gene; V was cut back by 6 bases and J by 0 bases. Germline loops: CDR1 DFQATT, CDR2 SNEGSKA (reference sequence). The CDR3 sequence is 15 residues long. The CDR3 sequence: CSAQQGPATNEKLFF. The DNA for the CDR3 is TGCAGTGCCCAACAGGGGCCTGCAACTAATGAAAAACTGTTTTTT.

J is TRBJ2-5 and V is TRBV20-1; D assignment may be TRBD1 or TRBD2 (5 bases each). Germline V lookup: CDR1 DFQATT, CDR2 SNEGSKA (reference sequence). CDR3 length: 16 residues. V lost 5 bases and J 4 bases, leaving 23 bases between the germline ends. CDR3 bases: TGCAGTGCTCTAACAATTAGGGGACGGTCCATAGAGACCCAGTACTTC. This sequence encodes CSALTIRGRSIETQYF.

The chain has TRBV5-1 and TRBJ2-1; TRBD2 matches 14 bases. Germline V CDR1 and CDR2: SGHRS, YFSETQ. Losses at the gene ends were 4 bases for V and 5 bases for J; bases not matched to a gene: 2. The CDR3 runs 15 residues. The CDR3 coding sequence is TGCGCCAGCAGCCGACTAGCGGGAGGGAACAATGAGCAGTTCTTC. Translating gives CASSRLAGGNNEQFF.

V usage is TRBV7-2 and J usage is TRBJ1-2; 10 bases are a match to TRBD1. Germline V lookup: CDR1 SGHTA, CDR2 FQGNSA. The trim removed 4 bases at V and 7 bases at J, leaving 12 bases unmatched. CDR3 size: 16 residues. The CDR3 bases are TGTGCCAGCAGCTCTCCTTTAAACCGGGACAGGGGTGGCTACACCTTC. It translates to CASSSPLNRDRGGYTF.

The rearrangement joins TRBV28 to TRBJ2-7; the match to TRBD1 covers 10 bases. The CDR3 totals 14 residues. Germline V gives CDR1 MDHEN, CDR2 SYDVKM. Trimming took 10 bases from V and 6 from J; bases not matched to a gene: 12. The CDR3 loop is CATRTGTGVLEQYF. The CDR3 nucleotides read TGTGCCACGAGAACCGGGACAGGGGTTCTCGAGCAGTACTTC.

This clonotype has a handful of counts. The chain carries TRBV15 and TRBJ2-2, with 9 bases matching TRBD2. The J segment lost 7 bases and the V segment lost 0 bases, leaving 9 bases of the junction unmatched. The CDR3 totals 17 residues. The germline gives CDR1 LNHNV, CDR2 YYDKDF (reference sequence). The CDR3 here is CATSRDKAGTSRGELFF. CDR3 bases: TGTGCCACCAGCAGAGACAAAGCCGGGACTAGCCGCGGGGAGCTGTTTTTT.

This chain uses TRBV7-2 with TRBJ1-3, with a weak D call TRBD1 (6 bases). Germline CDR1 is SGHTA and CDR2 is FQGNSA. The V gene lost 3 bases and the J gene lost 0 bases, with 12 bases spanning the gap. The CDR3 has 16 residues. This CDR3 reads CASSFRGTHSGNTIYF. CDR3 DNA: TGTGCCAGCAGCTTCAGGGGAACTCACTCTGGAAACACCATATATTTT.

The genes are TRBV7-2 and TRBJ1-1; D is possibly TRBD1 (6 bases). The V end lost 4 bases, the J end lost 8 bases, and 14 bases lay between the germline ends. In germline, CDR1 is SGHTA, CDR2 FQGNSA. The CDR3 has 13 amino acids. CDR3 sequence: CASSSQGKREAFF. In DNA form, the CDR3 reads TGTGCCAGCAGCTCCCAGGGGAAGCGGGAAGCTTTCTTT. The full variable domain, in which reference TRBV7-2 and TRBJ1-1 provide the parts outside the CDR3, is GAGVSQSPSNKVTEKGKDVELRCDPISGHTALYWYRQSLGQGLEFLIYFQGNSAPDKSGLPSDRFSAERTGGSVSTLTIQRTQQEDSAVYLCASSSQGKREAFFGQGTRLTVV.

The chain combines TRBV20-1 with TRBJ2-2; either TRBD1 or TRBD2 may fit D (5 bases each). Trimming took off 5 bases at V and 3 bases at J, with 13 bases between the two ends. This CDR3 has 14 residues. In germline, CDR1 is DFQATT, CDR2 SNEGSKA (reference sequence). The CDR3 spells CSARDPNYTGELFF. CDR3 sequence (DNA): TGCAGTGCTCGGGACCCAAATTACACCGGGGAGCTGTTTTTT.

The chain uses TRBV6-1 and TRBJ1-1; D remains ambiguous. CDR1 and CDR2 (germline): MNHNS, SASEGT. With 7 bases removed from V and 3 bases from J, the gap between germline ends came to 9 bases. This CDR3 spans 12 amino acids. CDR3 loop: CASTVWDTEAFF. Written as DNA, the CDR3 is TGTGCCAGCACCGTGTGGGACACTGAAGCTTTCTTT.

On this clonotype itself: One junction end does not reproduce the germline sequence, and a read error may be involved. This chain uses TRBV6-4 with TRBJ2-1; maybe TRBD1 (5 bases). CDR1 and CDR2 from the germline V gene are MRHNA and SNTAGT. The CDR3 spans 13 residues. The CDR3 loop reads CAGSGVAGNEQFF. The CDR3 DNA reads TGTGCCGGCAGTGGAGTGGCAGGGAATGAGCAGTTCTTC.

V usage is TRBV15 and J usage is TRBJ2-4; tentatively, D is TRBD2 (5 bases). Germline CDR1 and CDR2: LNHNV and YYDKDF (reference sequence). Trimming stripped 0 bases from V and 1 base from J, with 10 bases between. There are 16 residues in the CDR3. The DNA for the CDR3 is TGTGCCACCAGCAGAGAAGGCACGGGGGCCAAAAACATTCAGTACTTC. This codes for CATSREGTGAKNIQYF. Looking up the rest from reference TRBV15 and TRBJ2-4 gives the full variable domain: DAMVIQNPRYQVTQFGKPVTLSCSQTLNHNVMYWYQQKSSQAPKLLFHYYDKDFNNEADTPDNFQSRRPNTSFCFLDIRSPGLGDTAMYLCATSREGTGAKNIQYFGAGTRLSVL.

The chain has TRBV24-1 and TRBJ2-7, with D perhaps matching TRBD1 (6 bases). The CDR3 totals 12 residues. Germline-derived CDR1 and CDR2 are KGHDR and SFDVKD. Trimming pared 6 bases from V and 1 base from J, leaving 6 bases between. Here the CDR3 reads CATSQGSYEQYF. Written as DNA, the CDR3 is TGTGCCACCAGTCAGGGGTCCTACGAGCAGTACTTC.

This chain uses TRBV6-2 or TRBV6-3 with TRBJ1-6; the D is unclear. V shed 4 bases and J shed 9 bases, with 10 bases lying between them. This CDR3 comprises 13 residues. The germline CDR1 and CDR2 sequences are MNHEY and SVGEGT. In DNA, the CDR3 is TGTGCCAGCAGTTTGGAGCTTGGTTCACCCCTCCACTTT. Translation gives CASSLELGSPLHF.

The rearrangement joins TRBV28 to TRBJ1-5; D unresolved. Germline-derived CDR1 and CDR2 are MDHEN and SYDVKM. V was trimmed by 6 bases and J by 3 bases, leaving 3 bases between them. This CDR3 has 11 amino acids. The CDR3, as DNA: TGTGCCAGCAGCGTCAATCAGCCCCAGCATTTT. This codes for CASSVNQPQHF.

This rearrangement joins TRBV28 to TRBJ1-1, with 7 positions matching TRBD1. The CDR3 totals 16 residues. Germline CDR1 and CDR2: MDHEN and SYDVKM. J lost 5 bases, V lost 4 bases, and 13 bases had no gene match. The CDR3 DNA follows: TGTGCCAGCAGTTCAACGGAGGGCGGGACAGAAACTGAAGCTTTCTTT. Translated: CASSSTEGGTETEAFF.

The chain couples TRBV20-1 to TRBJ1-4, with D perhaps TRBD1 (6 bases). Trimming left V 3 bases short and J 4 bases short, with 12 bases between. Germline V CDR1 and CDR2: DFQATT, SNEGSKA (reference sequence). The length of the CDR3 is 14 residues. DNA for the CDR3: TGCAGTGCTAGTGGGCCCAGGGGTAATGAAAAACTGTTTTTT. Encoded protein: CSASGPRGNEKLFF.